A single TCR beta chain is shown here with its context. It has no known antigen specificity. The record has no base qualities; no much larger clone is one base away. The data stem from a study of response to subunit inactivated influenza vaccine (dated by TCRdb to 2016 to 2019). In the study overall: Deep quantitative T cell receptor repertoire profiling was used in the study to track responses to a trivalent subunit inactivated influenza vaccine. What the work shows at the level of the full study, not this receptor alone: The authors suggested that each seasonal influenza vaccination may recruit only a limited number of new T cells.

The library was generated by RT-PCR. TCRdb names Illumina HiSeq 2500 as the instrument used. TCRdb trimmed public reads at Q25 via fastp, called clones via MiXCR and kept in-frame beta chains. Merged by CDR3 protein, the rows form single entries marked with the most common genes and DNA. The sample table holds 600,000 to 700,000 distinct CDR3 sequences, of which around 13% were seen once. Approximately 7.6% of the sample goes to the ten largest clones. V was cut back by 5 bases and J by 3 bases, leaving a gap of 16 bases between them. From the cysteine up to the phenylalanine, the CDR3 has a length of 15 residues. CDR3 DNA is the only sequence kept; it has 45 bases, read in frame from the first base. The germline V gene (reference sequence) yields SEHNR for CDR1 and FQNEAQ for CDR2.

The sequence joins TRBV7-9 to TRBJ2-5; the D gene is possibly TRBD1, with 6 bases matching. The receptor was isolated from a man in his forties or fifties who received an inactivated influenza vaccine. Donor details come from another sample of the same person, matched by shared clones. The starting material was PBMCs from blood, obtained 14 days before vaccination. The CDR3 protein: CASSQIVPGEETQYF. The nucleotide sequence reads TGTGCCAGCAGCCAAATAGTTCCAGGGGAAGAGACCCAGTACTTC.